This T cell receptor (beta chain) was identified in a study of T cell repertoires in cytomegalovirus infection. Looked up from germline, CDR1 is DFQATT and CDR2 is SNEGSKA (reference sequence). V lost 3 bases and J lost 7, with 10 bases in between. The CDR3 sequence is 11 residues long. TCRdb itself ran the reads through MiXCR, one entry per CDR3 protein. Altogether fewer than 300,000 distinct CDR3 sequences are present, roughly 23% being singletons, with the ten largest covering 11% to 15%. This clonotype has a handful of counts. The sequence came from a human donor in good health (CMV status not recorded). Some clones in this sample may be carry-over from other donors' samples. The sequencing input was PBMCs. The genes are TRBV20-1 and TRBJ2-7; the D gene could be TRBD1 or TRBD2 (6 bases each). The chain's CDR3 is CSARRGEEQYF. Written as DNA, the CDR3 is TGCAGTGCTAGGAGGGGGGAGGAGCAGTACTTC.